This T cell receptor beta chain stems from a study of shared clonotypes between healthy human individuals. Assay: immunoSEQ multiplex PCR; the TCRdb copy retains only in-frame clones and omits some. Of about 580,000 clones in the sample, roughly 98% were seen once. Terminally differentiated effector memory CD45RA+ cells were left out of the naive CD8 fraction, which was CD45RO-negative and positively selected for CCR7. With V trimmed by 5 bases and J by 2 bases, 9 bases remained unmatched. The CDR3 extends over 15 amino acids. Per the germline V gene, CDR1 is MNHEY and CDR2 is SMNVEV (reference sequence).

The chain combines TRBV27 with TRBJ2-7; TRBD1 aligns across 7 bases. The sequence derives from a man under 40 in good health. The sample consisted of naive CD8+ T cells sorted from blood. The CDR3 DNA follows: TGTGCCAGCAGTCCAAAGACAGGGTCTCCCTACGAGCAGTACTTC. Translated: CASSPKTGSPYEQYF.